The clone carrying this T cell receptor beta chain was counted once. This sample is part of a study of shared clonotypes between healthy human individuals. Looked up from germline, CDR1 is SGHTA and CDR2 is FQGNSA. V was clipped by 6 bases and J by 6 bases, with 15 bases between them. This CDR3 comprises 14 residues. Using immunoSEQ multiplex PCR, the repertoire was profiled, and TCRdb retains in-frame clones only, with some absent. Here the sample spans over 1.4 million clones, roughly 96% being singletons. The sample consisted of naive CD4+ T cells sorted from blood. Subset meaning: CD45RA+ positively selected. The clonotype originates from a man aged 25-40 years in good health. The V and J genes are TRBV7-2 and TRBJ2-1; tentatively, D is TRBD1 (6 bases). The CDR3 DNA is TGTGCCAGCAGGCAGACAGGCCTAGGCAATGAGCAGTTCTTC. Its translation: CASRQTGLGNEQFF.